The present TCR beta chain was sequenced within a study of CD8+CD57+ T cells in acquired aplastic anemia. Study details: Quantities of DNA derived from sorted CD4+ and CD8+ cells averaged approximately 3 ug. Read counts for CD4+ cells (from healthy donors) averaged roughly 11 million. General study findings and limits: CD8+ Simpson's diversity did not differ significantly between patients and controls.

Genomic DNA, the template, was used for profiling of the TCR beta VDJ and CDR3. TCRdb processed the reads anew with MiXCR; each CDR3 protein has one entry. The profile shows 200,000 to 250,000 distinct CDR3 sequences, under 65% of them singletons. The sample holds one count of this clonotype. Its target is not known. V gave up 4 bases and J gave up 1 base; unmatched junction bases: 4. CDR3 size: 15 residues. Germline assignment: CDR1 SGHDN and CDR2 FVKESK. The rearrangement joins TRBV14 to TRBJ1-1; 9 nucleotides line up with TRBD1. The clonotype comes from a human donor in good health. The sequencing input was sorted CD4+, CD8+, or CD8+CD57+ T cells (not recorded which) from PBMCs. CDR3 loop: CASSRRTGANTEAFF. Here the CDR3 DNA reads TGTGCCAGCAGCCGAAGGACAGGGGCGAACACTGAAGCTTTCTTT.